The 2 T cell receptor beta chains given below trace back to one sample, sequenced in a study of blood T cell repertoires in COVID-19 (dated by TCRdb to 2018 to 2021). Library preparation was by the immunoSEQ multiplex PCR assay. TCRdb took over this immuneACCESS table, retaining in-frame rearrangements with V and J assigned. Such tables are incomplete; in checked studies, under half of the missing clones stem from an unresolved V gene, and the remainder is unexplained. The sample table contains about 80,000 clones; only one count was recorded for 60% to 80% of them. The biggest ten clones account for about a sixth of the sample. The sequenced sample consisted of peripheral blood. The receptors stem from a man aged 65-85 years with active or convalescent COVID-19.

The chain combines TRBV29-1 with TRBJ1-5, with a possible D match to TRBD1 (5 bases). The V and J ends lost 4 bases and 4 bases respectively, with 8 bases between them. This CDR3 is 12 amino acids long. The germline gives CDR1 SQVTM, CDR2 ANQGSEA. DNA for the CDR3: TGCAGCGTTGGACAGATGAATCAGCCCCAGCATTTT. Encoded protein: CSVGQMNQPQHF.

The rearrangement uses TRBV19 and TRBJ1-3; TRBD1 aligns across 8 bases. CDR1 LNHDA and CDR2 SQIVND come from the germline V gene (reference sequence). This CDR3 contains 15 residues. With V trimmed by 5 bases and J by 0 bases, 3 bases remained unmatched. This CDR3 is CASSPGQASGNTIYF. The CDR3 bases are TGTGCCAGTAGTCCGGGACAGGCCTCTGGAAACACCATATATTTT.